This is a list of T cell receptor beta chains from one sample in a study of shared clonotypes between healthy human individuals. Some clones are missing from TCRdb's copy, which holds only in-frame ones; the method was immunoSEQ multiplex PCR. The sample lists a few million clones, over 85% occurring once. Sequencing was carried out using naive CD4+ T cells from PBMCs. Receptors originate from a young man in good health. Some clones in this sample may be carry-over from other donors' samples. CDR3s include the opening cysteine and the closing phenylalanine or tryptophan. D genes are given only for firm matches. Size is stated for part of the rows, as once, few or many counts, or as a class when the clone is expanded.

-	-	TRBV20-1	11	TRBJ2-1	TGCAGTGCTAGGGCATACAATGAGCAGTTCTTC	CSARAYNEQFF
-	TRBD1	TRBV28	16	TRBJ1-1	TGTGCCAGCAGTCTCCCATTTGGACAGGGGGAAACTGAAGCTTTCTTT	CASSLPFGQGETEAFF
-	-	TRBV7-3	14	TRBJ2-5	TGTGCCAGCAGCTCTTTCGGGACCCGGGAGACCCAGTACTTC	CASSSFGTRETQYF
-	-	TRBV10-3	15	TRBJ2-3	TGTGCCATCAGTGAGGTTAGGGCAGGCACAGATACGCAGTATTTT	CAISEVRAGTDTQYF
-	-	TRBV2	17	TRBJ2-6	TGTGCCAGTACCGCAGGGGCCCTTAGCTCTGGGGCCAACGTCCTGACTTTC	CASTAGALSSGANVLTF
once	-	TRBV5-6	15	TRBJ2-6	TGTGCCAGCAGCTTGCGGGGCTCTGGGGCCAACGTCCTGACTTTC	CASSLRGSGANVLTF
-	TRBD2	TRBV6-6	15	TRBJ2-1	TGTGCCAGCAGTTACTCGACTAGCTGGGACAATGAGCAGTTCTTC	CASSYSTSWDNEQFF
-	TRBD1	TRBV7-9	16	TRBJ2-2	TGTGCCAGCAGCCGGAGGGACAGGGAGAACACCGGGGAGCTGTTTTTT	CASSRRDRENTGELFF
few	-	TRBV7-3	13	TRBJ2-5	TGTGCCAGCAGCTTAGGGGCCCAAGAGACCCAGTACTTC	CASSLGAQETQYF
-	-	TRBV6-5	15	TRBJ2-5	TGTGCCAGCAGGAGGGGAACTAGCCGACAAGAGACCCAGTACTTC	CASRRGTSRQETQYF
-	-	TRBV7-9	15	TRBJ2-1	TGTGCCAGCAGCTTAGGCAGGGTGATTGACGATGAGCAGTTCTTC	CASSLGRVIDDEQFF
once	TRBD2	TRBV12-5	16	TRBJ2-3	TGTGCTAGTGGCCGGGGACTAGCGGGAGGAGCAGATACGCAGTATTTT	CASGRGLAGGADTQYF
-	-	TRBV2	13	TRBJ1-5	TGTGCCAGCAGTGAAGCCTTAGGGCAGCCCCAGCATTTT	CASSEALGQPQHF
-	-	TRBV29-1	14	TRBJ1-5	TGCAGCGTAGTGGTTGGCAATAGCAATCAGCCCCAGCATTTT	CSVVVGNSNQPQHF
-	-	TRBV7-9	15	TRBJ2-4	TGTGCCAGCAGCTCAAAGGGCGGGACAGAAAACATTCAGTACTTC	CASSSKGGTENIQYF
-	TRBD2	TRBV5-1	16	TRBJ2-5	TGCGCCAGCAGCTCGGGACTAGCGGGAGGGAAAGAGACCCAGTACTTC	CASSSGLAGGKETQYF
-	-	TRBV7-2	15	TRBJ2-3	TGTGCCAGCAGCTTCTCCGGGACATACACAGATACGCAGTATTTT	CASSFSGTYTDTQYF
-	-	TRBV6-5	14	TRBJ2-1	TGTGCCAGCAGAAGCCGGGACCGAAACAATGAGCAGTTCTTC	CASRSRDRNNEQFF
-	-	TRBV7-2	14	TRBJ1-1	TGTGCCAGCAGCGTCAGGGCCTTGGACGCTGAAGCTTTCTTT	CASSVRALDAEAFF
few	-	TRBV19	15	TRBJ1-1	TGTGCCAGTAGTATATCGGTAGCGGCGAACACTGAAGCTTTCTTT	CASSISVAANTEAFF
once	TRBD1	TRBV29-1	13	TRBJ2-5	TGCAGCGTGGACAGGGCGACGGAGGAGACCCAGTACTTC	CSVDRATEETQYF
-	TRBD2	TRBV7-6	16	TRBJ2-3	TGTGCCAGCAGCTTATTTGCGGGAGGGGCTACAGATACGCAGTATTTT	CASSLFAGGATDTQYF
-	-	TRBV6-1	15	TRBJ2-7	TGTGCCAGCAGTGAACTAAGTCGGGTCTACTACGAGCAGTACTTC	CASSELSRVYYEQYF
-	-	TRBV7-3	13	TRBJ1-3	TGTGCCAGCAGCGTTGAGGGGGGAAACACCATATATTTT	CASSVEGGNTIYF
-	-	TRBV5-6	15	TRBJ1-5	TGTGCCAGCAGCTTGCGATCTATTAGCAATCAGCCCCAGCATTTT	CASSLRSISNQPQHF